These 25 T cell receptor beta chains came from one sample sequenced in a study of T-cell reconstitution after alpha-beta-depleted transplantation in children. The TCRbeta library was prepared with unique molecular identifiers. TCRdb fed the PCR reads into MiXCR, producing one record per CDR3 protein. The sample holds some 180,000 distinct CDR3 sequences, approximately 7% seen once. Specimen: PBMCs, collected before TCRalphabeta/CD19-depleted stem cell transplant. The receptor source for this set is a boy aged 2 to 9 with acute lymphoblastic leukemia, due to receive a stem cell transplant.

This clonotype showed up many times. CDR3 coding DNA: TGTGCCAGCAACCTGAGGGAGACCCAGTACTTC. Amino acid sequence: CASNLRETQYF. The chain links TRBV27 to TRBJ2-5; D unresolved. V was cut by 7 bases and J by 5 bases, with 8 bases left in between. This CDR3 has 11 amino acids. The germline V gene encodes CDR1 MNHEY and CDR2 SMNVEV (reference sequence).

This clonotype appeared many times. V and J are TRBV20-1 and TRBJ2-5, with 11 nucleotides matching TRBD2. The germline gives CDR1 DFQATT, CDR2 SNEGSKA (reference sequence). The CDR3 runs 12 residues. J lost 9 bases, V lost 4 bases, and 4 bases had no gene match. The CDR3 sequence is CSATPGLAAQYF. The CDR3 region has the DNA TGCAGTGCTACACCGGGACTAGCGGCCCAGTACTTC.

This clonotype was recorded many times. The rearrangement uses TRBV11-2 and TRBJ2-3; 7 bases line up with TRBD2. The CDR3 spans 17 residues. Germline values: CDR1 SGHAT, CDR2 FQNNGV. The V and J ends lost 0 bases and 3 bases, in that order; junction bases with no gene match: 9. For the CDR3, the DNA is TGTGCCAGCAGCTTAGAAAGGGGCGGGGGTATTACAGATACGCAGTATTTT. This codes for CASSLERGGGITDTQYF.

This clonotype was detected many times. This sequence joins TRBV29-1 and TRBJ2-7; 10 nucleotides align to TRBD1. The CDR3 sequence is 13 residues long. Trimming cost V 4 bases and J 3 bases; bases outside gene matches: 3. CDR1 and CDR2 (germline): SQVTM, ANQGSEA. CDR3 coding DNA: TGCAGCGTTGGCCGGGACAGGGGCTACGAGCAGTACTTC. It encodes CSVGRDRGYEQYF.

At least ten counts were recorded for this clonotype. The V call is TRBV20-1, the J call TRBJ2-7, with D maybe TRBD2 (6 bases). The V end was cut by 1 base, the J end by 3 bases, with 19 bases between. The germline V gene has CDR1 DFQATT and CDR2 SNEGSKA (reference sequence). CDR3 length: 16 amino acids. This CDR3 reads CSARGSSGTGLYEQYF. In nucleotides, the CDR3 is TGCAGTGCTAGAGGGTCCTCCGGGACTGGGCTCTACGAGCAGTACTTC.

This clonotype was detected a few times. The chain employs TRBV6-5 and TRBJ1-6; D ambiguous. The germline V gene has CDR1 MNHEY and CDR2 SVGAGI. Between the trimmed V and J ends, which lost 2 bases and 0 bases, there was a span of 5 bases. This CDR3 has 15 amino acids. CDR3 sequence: CASSYSASYNSPLHF. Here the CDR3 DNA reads TGTGCCAGCAGTTACAGTGCCTCCTATAATTCACCCCTCCACTTT.

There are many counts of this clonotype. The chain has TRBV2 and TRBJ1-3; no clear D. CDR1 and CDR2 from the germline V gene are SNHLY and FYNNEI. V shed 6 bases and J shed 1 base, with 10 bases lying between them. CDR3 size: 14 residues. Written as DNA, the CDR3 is TGTGCCAGCAGAGTCGGGAGGTCTGGAAACACCATATATTTT. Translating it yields CASRVGRSGNTIYF.

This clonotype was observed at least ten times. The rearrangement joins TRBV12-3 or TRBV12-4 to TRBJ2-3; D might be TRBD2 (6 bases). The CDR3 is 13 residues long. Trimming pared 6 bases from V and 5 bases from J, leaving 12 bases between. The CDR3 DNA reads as TGTGCCAGCAGCTCGGACGGGGGAGATACGCAGTATTTT. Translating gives CASSSDGGDTQYF.

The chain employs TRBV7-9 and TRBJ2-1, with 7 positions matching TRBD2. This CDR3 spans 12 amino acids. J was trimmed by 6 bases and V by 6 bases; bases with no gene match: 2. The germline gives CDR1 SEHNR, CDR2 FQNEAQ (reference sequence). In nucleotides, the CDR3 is TGTGCCAGCAGTGGGGGGGTCAATGAGCAGTTCTTC. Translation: CASSGGVNEQFF.

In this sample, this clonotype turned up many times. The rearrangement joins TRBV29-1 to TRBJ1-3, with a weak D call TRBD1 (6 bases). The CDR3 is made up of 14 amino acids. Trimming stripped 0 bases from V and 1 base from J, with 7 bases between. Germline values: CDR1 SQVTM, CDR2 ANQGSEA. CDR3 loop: CSVEDRGSGNTIYF. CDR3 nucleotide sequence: TGCAGCGTTGAAGATAGGGGGTCTGGAAACACCATATATTTT.

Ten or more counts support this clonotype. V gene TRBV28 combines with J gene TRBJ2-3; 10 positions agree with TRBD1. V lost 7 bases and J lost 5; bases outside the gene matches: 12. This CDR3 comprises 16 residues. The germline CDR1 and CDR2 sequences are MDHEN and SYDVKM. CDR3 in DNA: TGTGCCAGCAACTACCCCCGGGACAGGGGAGGAGATACGCAGTATTTT. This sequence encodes CASNYPRDRGGDTQYF.

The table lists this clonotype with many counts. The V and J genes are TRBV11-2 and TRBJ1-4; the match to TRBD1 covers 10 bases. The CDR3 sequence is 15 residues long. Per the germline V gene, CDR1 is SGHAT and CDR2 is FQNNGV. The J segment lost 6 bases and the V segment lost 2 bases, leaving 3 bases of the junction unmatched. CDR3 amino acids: CASSLWGQGHEKLFF. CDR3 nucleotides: TGTGCCAGCAGCTTATGGGGACAGGGGCATGAAAAACTGTTTTTT. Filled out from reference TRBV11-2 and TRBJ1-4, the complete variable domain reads EAGVAQSPRYKIIEKRQSVAFWCNPISGHATLYWYQQILGQGPKLLIQFQNNGVVDDSQLPKDRFSAERLKGVDSTLKIQPAKLEDSAVYLCASSLWGQGHEKLFFGSGTQLSVL.

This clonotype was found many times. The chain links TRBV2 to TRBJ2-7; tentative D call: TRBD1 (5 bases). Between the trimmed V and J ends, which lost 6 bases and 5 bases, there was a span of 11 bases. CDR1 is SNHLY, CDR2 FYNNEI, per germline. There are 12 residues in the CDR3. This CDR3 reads CASRGRVHEQYF. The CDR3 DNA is TGTGCCAGCAGGGGCAGGGTCCACGAGCAGTACTTC.

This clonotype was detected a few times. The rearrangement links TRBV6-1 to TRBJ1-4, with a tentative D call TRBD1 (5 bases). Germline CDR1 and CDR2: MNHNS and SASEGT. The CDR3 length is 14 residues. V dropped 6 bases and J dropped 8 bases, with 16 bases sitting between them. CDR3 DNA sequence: TGTGCCAGCAGCCCACTCGGGGGTGGGGAAAAACTGTTTTTT. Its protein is CASSPLGGGEKLFF.

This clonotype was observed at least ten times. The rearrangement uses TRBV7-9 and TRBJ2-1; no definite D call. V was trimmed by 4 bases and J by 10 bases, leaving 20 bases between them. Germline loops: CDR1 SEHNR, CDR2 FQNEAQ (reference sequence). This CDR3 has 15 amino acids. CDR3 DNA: TGTGCCAGCAGCTCCGCCCACGTATCTCAGTGGGAGCAGTTCTTC. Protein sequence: CASSSAHVSQWEQFF. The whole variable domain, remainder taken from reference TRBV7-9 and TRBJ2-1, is DTGVSQNPRHKITKRGQNVTFRCDPISEHNRLYWYRQTLGQGPEFLTYFQNEAQLEKSRLLSDRFSAERPKGSFSTLEIQRTEQGDSAMYLCASSSAHVSQWEQFFGPGTRLTVL.

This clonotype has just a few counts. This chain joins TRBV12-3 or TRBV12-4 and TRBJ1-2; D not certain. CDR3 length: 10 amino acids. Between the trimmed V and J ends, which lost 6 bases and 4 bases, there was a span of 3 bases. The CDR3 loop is CASSLYGYTF. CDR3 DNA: TGTGCCAGCAGCCTCTATGGCTACACCTTC.

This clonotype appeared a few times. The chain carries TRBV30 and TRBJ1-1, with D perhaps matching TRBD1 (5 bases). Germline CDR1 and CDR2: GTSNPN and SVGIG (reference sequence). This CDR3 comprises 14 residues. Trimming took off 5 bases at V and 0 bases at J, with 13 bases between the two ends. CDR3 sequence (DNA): TGTGCCTGGGGGGGACTCCTGATGAACACTGAAGCTTTCTTT. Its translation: CAWGGLLMNTEAFF.

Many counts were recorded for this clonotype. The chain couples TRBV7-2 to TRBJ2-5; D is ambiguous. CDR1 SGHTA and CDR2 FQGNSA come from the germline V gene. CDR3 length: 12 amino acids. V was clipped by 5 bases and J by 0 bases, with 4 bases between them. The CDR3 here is CASSRYQETQYF. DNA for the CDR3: TGTGCCAGCAGCCGGTACCAAGAGACCCAGTACTTC.

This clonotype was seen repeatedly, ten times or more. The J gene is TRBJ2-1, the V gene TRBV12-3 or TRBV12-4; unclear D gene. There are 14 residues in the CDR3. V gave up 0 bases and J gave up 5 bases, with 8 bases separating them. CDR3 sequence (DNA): TGTGCCAGCAGTTTAGCGGGCGGCGACAATGAGCAGTTCTTC. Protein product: CASSLAGGDNEQFF.

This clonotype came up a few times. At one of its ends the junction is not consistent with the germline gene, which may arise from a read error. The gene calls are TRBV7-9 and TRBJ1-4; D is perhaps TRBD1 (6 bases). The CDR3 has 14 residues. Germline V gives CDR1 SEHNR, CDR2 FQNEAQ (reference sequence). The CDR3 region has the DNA TGTGCCAGCAGCTTATCAGGGGCCCGAGAAAATCTGTTTTTT. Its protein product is CASSLSGARENLFF.

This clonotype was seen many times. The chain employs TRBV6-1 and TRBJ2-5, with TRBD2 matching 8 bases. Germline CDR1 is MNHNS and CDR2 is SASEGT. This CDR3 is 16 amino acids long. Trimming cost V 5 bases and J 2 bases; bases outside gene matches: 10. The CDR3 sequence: CASSQAGGGGQETQYF. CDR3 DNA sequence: TGTGCCAGCAGTCAGGCGGGGGGCGGAGGACAAGAGACCCAGTACTTC.

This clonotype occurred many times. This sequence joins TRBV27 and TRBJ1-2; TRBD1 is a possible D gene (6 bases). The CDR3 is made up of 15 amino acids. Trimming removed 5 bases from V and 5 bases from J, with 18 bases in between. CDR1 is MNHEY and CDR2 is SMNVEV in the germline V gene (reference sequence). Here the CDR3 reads CASSQTGSPLYGYTF. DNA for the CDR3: TGTGCCAGCAGTCAAACAGGGTCCCCTCTTTATGGCTACACCTTC.

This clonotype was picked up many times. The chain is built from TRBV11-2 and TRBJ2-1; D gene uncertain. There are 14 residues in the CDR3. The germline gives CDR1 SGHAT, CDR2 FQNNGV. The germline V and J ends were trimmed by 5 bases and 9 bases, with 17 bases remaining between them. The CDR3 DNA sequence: TGTGCCAGCAGCCGACCCACCGGGTGGGCTGAGCAGTTCTTC. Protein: CASSRPTGWAEQFF.

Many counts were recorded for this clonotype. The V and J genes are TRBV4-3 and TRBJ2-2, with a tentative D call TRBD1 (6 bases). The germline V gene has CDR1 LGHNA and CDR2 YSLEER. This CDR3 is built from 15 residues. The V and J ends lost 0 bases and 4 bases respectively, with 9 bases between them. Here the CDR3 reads CASSQELGGTGELFF. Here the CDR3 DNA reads TGCGCCAGCAGCCAAGAGTTAGGGGGCACCGGGGAGCTGTTTTTT.

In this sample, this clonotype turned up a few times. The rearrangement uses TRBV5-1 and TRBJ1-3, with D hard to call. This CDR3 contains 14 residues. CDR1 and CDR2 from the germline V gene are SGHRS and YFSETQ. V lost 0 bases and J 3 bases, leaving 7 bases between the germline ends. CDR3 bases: TGCGCCAGCAGCTTGGTAGCGAATGGAAACACCATATATTTT. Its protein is CASSLVANGNTIYF.